The clone carrying this T cell receptor beta chain was seen more than once but under ten times. Data came from immunoSEQ multiplex PCR; TCRdb stores just in-frame clones and leaves some out. This table has some 170,000 clones, about 79% appearing once. Germline V lookup: CDR1 SGHTA, CDR2 FQGNSA. Losses at the gene ends were 7 bases for V and 3 bases for J; bases not matched to a gene: 7. CDR3 length: 15 residues. The data originate from a study of blood T cell repertoires in COVID-19. This TCR was recovered from a man aged 45-60 years who had recovered from COVID-19. The sample consisted of PBMCs or T cells enriched from blood (not recorded which). The chain combines TRBV7-2 with TRBJ1-5, with TRBD1 identical over 9 bases. The CDR3 here is CASTVQGAANQPQHF. The CDR3 nucleotides are TGTGCCAGCACGGTACAGGGGGCAGCCAATCAGCCCCAGCATTTT.